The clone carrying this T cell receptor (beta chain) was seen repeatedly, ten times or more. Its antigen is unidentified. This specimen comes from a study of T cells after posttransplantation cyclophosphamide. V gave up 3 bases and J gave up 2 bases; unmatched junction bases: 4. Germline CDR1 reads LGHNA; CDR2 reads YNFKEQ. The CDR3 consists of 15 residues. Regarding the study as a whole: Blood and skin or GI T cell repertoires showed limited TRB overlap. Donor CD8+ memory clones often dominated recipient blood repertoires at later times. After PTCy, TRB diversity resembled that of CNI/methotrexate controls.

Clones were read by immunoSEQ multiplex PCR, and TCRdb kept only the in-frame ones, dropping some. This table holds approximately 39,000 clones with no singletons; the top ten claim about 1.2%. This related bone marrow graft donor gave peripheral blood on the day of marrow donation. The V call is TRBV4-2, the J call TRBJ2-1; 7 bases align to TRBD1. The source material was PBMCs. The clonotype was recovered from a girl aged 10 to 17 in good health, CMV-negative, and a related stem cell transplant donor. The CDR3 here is CASSQDQGAYNEQFF. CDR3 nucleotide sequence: TGTGCCAGCAGCCAGGATCAGGGGGCCTACAATGAGCAGTTCTTC.